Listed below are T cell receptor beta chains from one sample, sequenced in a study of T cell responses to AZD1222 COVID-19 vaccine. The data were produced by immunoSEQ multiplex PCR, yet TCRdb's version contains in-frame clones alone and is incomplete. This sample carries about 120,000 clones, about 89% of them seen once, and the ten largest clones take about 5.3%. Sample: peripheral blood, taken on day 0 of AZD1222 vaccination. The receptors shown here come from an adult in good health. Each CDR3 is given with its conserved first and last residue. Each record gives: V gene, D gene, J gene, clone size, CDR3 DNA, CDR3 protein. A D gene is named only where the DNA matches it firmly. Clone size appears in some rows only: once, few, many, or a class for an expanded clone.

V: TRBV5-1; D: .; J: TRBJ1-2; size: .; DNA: TGCGCCAGCAGCTCGGGAGGGTATGTTAGGAATGGCTACACCTTC; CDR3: CASSSGGYVRNGYTF
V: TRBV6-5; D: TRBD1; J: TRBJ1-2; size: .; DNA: TGTGCCAGCAGTTGGGGGACAGCTAACTATGGCTACACCTTC; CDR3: CASSWGTANYGYTF
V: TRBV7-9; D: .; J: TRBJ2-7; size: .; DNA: TGTGCCAGCAGCTTGCCCCTCCTTAAGGGTACGCACTCCTACGAGCAGTACTTC; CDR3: CASSLPLLKGTHSYEQYF
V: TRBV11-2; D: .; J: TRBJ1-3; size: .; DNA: TGTGCCAGCAGCTCAGGTGGAAACACCATATATTTT; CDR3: CASSSGGNTIYF
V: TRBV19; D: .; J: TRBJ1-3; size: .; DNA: TGTGCCAGTAGTATAGGCAGACTAGGCCCGGGAAACACCATATATTTT; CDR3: CASSIGRLGPGNTIYF
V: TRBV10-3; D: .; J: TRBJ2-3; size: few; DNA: TGTGCCATCAGTTCGACAGAGGCAGATACGCAGTATTTT; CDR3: CAISSTEADTQYF
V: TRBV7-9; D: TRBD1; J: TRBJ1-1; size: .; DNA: TGTGCCAGCAGCTTCGGACAGGGGCTTAACACTGAAGCTTTCTTT; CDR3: CASSFGQGLNTEAFF
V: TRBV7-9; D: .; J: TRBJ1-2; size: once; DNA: TGTGCCAGCAGCCCTTCGGACATACCTGGGCATGGCTACACCTTC; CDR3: CASSPSDIPGHGYTF
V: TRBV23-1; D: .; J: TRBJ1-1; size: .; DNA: TGCGCCAGCAGTCAACCAAACCGGGGGGAGGGGACTGAAGCTTTCTTT; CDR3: CASSQPNRGEGTEAFF
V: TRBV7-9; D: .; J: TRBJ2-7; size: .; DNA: TGTGCCAGCAGCGCTCGGGAAACCTACGAGCAGTACTTC; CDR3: CASSARETYEQYF
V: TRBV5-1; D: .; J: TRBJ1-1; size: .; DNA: TGCGCCAGCAGCCCGGTATCTGGGGACACTGAAGCTTTCTTT; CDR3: CASSPVSGDTEAFF
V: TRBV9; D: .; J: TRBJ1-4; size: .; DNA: TGTGCCAGCAGCCCCGTATCGTGGGCTAATGAAAAACTGTTTTTT; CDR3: CASSPVSWANEKLFF
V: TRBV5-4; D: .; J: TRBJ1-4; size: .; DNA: TGTGCCAGCAGCCAACCGGGACTGGGGAATGAAAAACTGTTTTTT; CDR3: CASSQPGLGNEKLFF
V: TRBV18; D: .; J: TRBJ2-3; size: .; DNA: TGTGCCAGCTCACTTGAGGCAGGGCTGGGCACAGATACGCAGTATTTT; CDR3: CASSLEAGLGTDTQYF
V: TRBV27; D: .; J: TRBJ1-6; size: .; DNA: TGTGCCAGCAGTTTGGGACTGATTTATAATTCACCCCTCCACTTT; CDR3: CASSLGLIYNSPLHF
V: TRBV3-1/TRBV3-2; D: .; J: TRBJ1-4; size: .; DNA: TGTGCCAGCAGCCAAGAGAAGTGGAATGAAAAACTGTTTTTT; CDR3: CASSQEKWNEKLFF
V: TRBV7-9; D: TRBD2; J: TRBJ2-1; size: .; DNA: TGTGCCAGCAGCCCGGGACTAGCGGGAGGTAACTCCTACAATGAGCAGTTCTTC; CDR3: CASSPGLAGGNSYNEQFF
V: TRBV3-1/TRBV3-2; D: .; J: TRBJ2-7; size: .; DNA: TGTGCCAGCAGCCACCTTCGCTACGAGCAGTACTTC; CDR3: CASSHLRYEQYF